These 7 T cell receptor beta chains share one sample of origin, sequenced in a study of blood T cell repertoires in COVID-19. Generated by immunoSEQ multiplex PCR, the TCRdb table keeps only in-frame clones and is missing some. This sample carries approximately 160,000 clones, 80% to 90% of them seen once, and the ten largest clones take roughly 8%. Sequencing input: peripheral blood. The receptors were gathered from a woman in her fifties or sixties with COVID-19, enrolled during active disease.

V gene TRBV7-9 combines with J gene TRBJ2-7, with a weak D call TRBD2 (6 bases). The V end lost 3 bases, the J end lost 2 bases, and 8 bases lay between the germline ends. Germline loops: CDR1 SEHNR, CDR2 FQNEAQ (reference sequence). This CDR3 region has 13 residues. Here the CDR3 reads CASSFGGAYEQYF. CDR3 nucleotides: TGTGCCAGCAGCTTCGGGGGAGCCTACGAGCAGTACTTC.

This clone was seen once. V gene TRBV29-1 combines with J gene TRBJ1-3; D not certain. The germline V gene encodes CDR1 SQVTM and CDR2 ANQGSEA. V lost 3 bases, J lost 4 bases, and 10 bases lay in between. There are 13 residues in the CDR3. The CDR3 sequence is CSVDPQLGNTIYF. As DNA, the CDR3 is TGCAGCGTTGACCCACAGCTCGGAAACACCATATATTTT.

The rearrangement uses TRBV28 and TRBJ2-5, with D perhaps matching TRBD1 (5 bases). CDR3 length: 14 amino acids. Per germline, CDR1 MDHEN and CDR2 SYDVKM. The ends were cut back, 1 base at V and 2 bases at J, with 8 bases in the middle. The CDR3 sequence: CASSLLTEQETQYF. For the CDR3, the DNA is TGTGCCAGCAGTTTATTGACAGAACAAGAGACCCAGTACTTC. The variable domain in full, completed from reference TRBV28 and TRBJ2-5, reads DVKVTQSSRYLVKRTGEKVFLECVQDMDHENMFWYRQDPGLGLRLIYFSYDVKMKEKGDIPEGYSVSREKKERFSLILESASTNQTSMYLCASSLLTEQETQYFGPGTRLLVL.

The J gene is TRBJ2-2, the V gene TRBV3-1 (or the pseudogene TRBV3-2); 11 positions match TRBD2. The CDR3 spans 17 residues. The germline gives CDR1 LGHDT, CDR2 YNNKEL (reference sequence). V lost 1 base to trimming and J lost 3 bases; unmatched junction nucleotides: 4. CDR3 in DNA: TGTGCCAGCAGCCAAGGTCTAGCGGGGGGCCACACCGGGGAGCTGTTTTTT. It translates to CASSQGLAGGHTGELFF.

The chain has TRBV3-1 (or the pseudogene TRBV3-2) and TRBJ1-6; D is perhaps TRBD1 (6 bases). Per germline, CDR1 LGHDT and CDR2 YNNKEL (reference sequence). The CDR3 has 14 residues. The V end was cut by 5 bases, the J end by 8 bases, with 13 bases between. The CDR3, as DNA: TGTGCCAGCAGCTTAAACGGGGGGCATTCACCCCTCCACTTT. This encodes CASSLNGGHSPLHF.

The chain links TRBV2 to TRBJ2-3; 14 bases are a match to TRBD2. Unmatched junction bases numbered 10, after V lost 8 bases and J lost 15 bases. The CDR3 loop spans 13 amino acids. Germline V gives CDR1 SNHLY, CDR2 FYNNEI. For the CDR3, the DNA is TGTGCCAGCCTCAGACTAGCGGGGGGGCTCGCCTATTTT. Amino acid sequence: CASLRLAGGLAYF.

The chain links TRBV3-1 (or the pseudogene TRBV3-2) to TRBJ1-6, with D unresolved. CDR3 length: 16 amino acids. The germline CDR1 and CDR2 sequences are LGHDT and YNNKEL (reference sequence). V was cut by 0 bases and J by 8 bases, with 14 bases left in between. The CDR3 loop reads CASSQDLGREDSPLHF. In DNA, the CDR3 is TGTGCCAGCAGCCAAGATCTTGGACGGGAAGATTCACCCCTCCACTTT.